The rows below give T cell receptor beta chains drawn from one sample of a study of blood T cells in healthy people across ages. TCRdb re-analysed the 5' RACE reads in MiXCR, keeping a single row per CDR3 protein. The sample has about 830,000 distinct CDR3 sequences; 60% to 80% are singletons. Input material: blood. These receptors originate from a man aged 30 to 45 in good health. The CDR3 runs from the conserved cysteine through the conserved F or W. Fields, in order: clone size, J gene, V gene, D gene, CDR3 DNA, CDR3 protein. The D gene is left open where the match is weak. Size tells how often a clone was seen (once, few, many) or the class of an expanded clone, and some rows leave it out.

NA	TRBJ2-5	TRBV20-1	NA	TGCAGTGCCACAGTCCAAGAGACCCAGTACTTC	CSATVQETQYF
NA	TRBJ2-1	TRBV6-2/TRBV6-3	TRBD2	TGTGCCAGCAGTTACCAGGGACTAGCGGGGGCACCCTCCTACAATGAGCAGTTCTTC	CASSYQGLAGAPSYNEQFF
NA	TRBJ1-2	TRBV20-1	NA	TGCAGTGCCCCCGACCCAAATGGCTACACCTTC	CSAPDPNGYTF
few	TRBJ1-4	TRBV7-9	NA	TGTGCCAGCACCCGGGGTTATGAAAAACTGTTTTTT	CASTRGYEKLFF
NA	TRBJ2-3	TRBV7-9	TRBD1	TGTGCCAGCAGCTCCCGGGACAGGGACACAGATACGCAGTATTTT	CASSSRDRDTDTQYF
NA	TRBJ2-3	TRBV9	TRBD2	TGTGCCAGCAGCGGTGCGGGGGGGCCCACAGATACGCAGTATTTT	CASSGAGGPTDTQYF
NA	TRBJ1-6	TRBV28	NA	TGTGCCAGCAGTTTACCCACCGAAGGGTCACCCCTCCACTTT	CASSLPTEGSPLHF
NA	TRBJ2-1	TRBV7-3	TRBD2	TGTGCCAGCAGCCTAAGAACAGCGGGGGGTTCGAGAAATGAGCAGTTCTTC	CASSLRTAGGSRNEQFF
NA	TRBJ2-3	TRBV4-2	NA	TGTGCCAGCAGCCAAGATTCCGGGGCGGGTGTTTCAGATACGCAGTATTTT	CASSQDSGAGVSDTQYF
NA	TRBJ2-5	TRBV20-1	TRBD2	TGCAGTGCTCTAGCGGATCTACAAGAGACCCAGTACTTC	CSALADLQETQYF
NA	TRBJ1-1	TRBV25-1	NA	TGTGCCAGCAGTGAAGTTGTACCGGACGGGCGGACTGAAGCTTTCTTT	CASSEVVPDGRTEAFF
NA	TRBJ1-1	TRBV4-3	NA	TGCGCCAGCAGCCAAGATGGCAGGATTTCGAACACTGAAGCTTTCTTT	CASSQDGRISNTEAFF
NA	TRBJ1-2	TRBV27	TRBD1	TGTGCCAGCAGTGTCGGACAGGGGGGTTTCTATGGCTACACCTTC	CASSVGQGGFYGYTF
NA	TRBJ2-5	TRBV12-3/TRBV12-4	NA	TGTGCCAGCAGTTTGGGGACATTCAAAGAGACCCAGTACTTC	CASSLGTFKETQYF
NA	TRBJ2-6	TRBV6-1	NA	TGTGCCAGCACCAACTTTGGAGCAAGCTCTGGGGCCAACGTCCTGACTTTC	CASTNFGASSGANVLTF
few	TRBJ2-1	TRBV18	NA	TGTGCCAGCTCACCAAGAGGGGGAAACAATGAGCAGTTCTTC	CASSPRGGNNEQFF
many	TRBJ2-7	TRBV27	NA	TGTGCCAGCAGTTTATCGTTAACAAAGACCGTCTACGAGCAGTACTTC	CASSLSLTKTVYEQYF
few	TRBJ2-3	TRBV28	TRBD2	TGTGCCAGCACCCACGGGGGGGCCGGCACAGATACGCAGTATTTT	CASTHGGAGTDTQYF
NA	TRBJ1-5	TRBV7-9	TRBD1	TGTGCCAGCAGCCCGACAGGGAATAACAATCAGCCCCAGCATTTT	CASSPTGNNNQPQHF
NA	TRBJ1-5	TRBV5-1	NA	TGCGCCAGCAGCTCCCGGCAGCCCCAGCATTTT	CASSSRQPQHF
NA	TRBJ2-5	TRBV12-3/TRBV12-4	TRBD1	TGTGCCAGCAGTGGGACAGGGCTGAGAGAGACCCAGTACTTC	CASSGTGLRETQYF
many	TRBJ2-7	TRBV7-2	NA	TGTGCCAGCAGCGCGATGACTACGACATACGAGCAGTACTTC	CASSAMTTTYEQYF
NA	TRBJ2-7	TRBV2	NA	TGTGCCACCCTGACAGACTCCTACGAGCAGTACTTC	CATLTDSYEQYF
NA	TRBJ1-5	TRBV7-9	NA	TGTGCCAGCAGCCCGGACGGGACATGGAATCAGCCCCAGCATTTT	CASSPDGTWNQPQHF
NA	TRBJ2-5	TRBV4-1	NA	TGCGCCAGCAGCCAAGTACCAGTCGGGGAGACCCAGTACTTC	CASSQVPVGETQYF
NA	TRBJ2-3	TRBV4-1	TRBD2	TGCGCCAGCAGCCTGACTAGCGGGAGGGTACTTAGCACAGATACGCAGTATTTT	CASSLTSGRVLSTDTQYF
NA	TRBJ2-3	TRBV7-2	TRBD2	TGTGCCAGCAGCTTAGAGTCTAGCGGGGGCACAGATACGCAGTATTTT	CASSLESSGGTDTQYF
few	TRBJ1-2	TRBV7-9	TRBD1	TGTGCCAGCAGCCCTCCGGGACAGGGGAACTATGGCTACACCTTC	CASSPPGQGNYGYTF
NA	TRBJ2-3	TRBV2	TRBD1	TGTGCCAGCACCGTCCGGACAGGGGCTGGACATACGCAGTATTTT	CASTVRTGAGHTQYF
few	TRBJ2-1	TRBV7-2	NA	TGTGCCAGCAGCTTATTAAGGGGGTGGAATGAGCAGTTCTTC	CASSLLRGWNEQFF